This T cell receptor (beta chain) derives from a study of tumor-infiltrating lymphocytes in primary liver carcinoma. As for this clonotype: Given a much more abundant clone one base away, this may be a read error.

Trimming shortened V by 3 bases and J by 1 base, and 16 bases separated the two germline ends. CDR1 is SQVTM and CDR2 is ANQGSEA in the germline V gene. The CDR3 is made up of 16 amino acids. For blood RNA, unsorted whole blood served as the source, and germline DNA was extracted too. From about 0.45 ug total RNA, TCR beta cDNA was generated with a primer in the constant region. Three nested multiplex PCR rounds of slightly modified ARM-PCR generated TCR beta libraries. A C-beta reverse primer and TRBV1-TRBV30 forward primers served in each of the first two PCR rounds, at 10 cycles apiece. TCRdb called the multiplex PCR reads again in MiXCR, with one record for every CDR3 protein. The sample holds around 330,000 distinct CDR3 sequences, around three fifths seen once.

This chain connects TRBV29-1 to TRBJ2-1; D is possibly TRBD2 (6 bases). Specimen: peripheral blood. The clonotype comes from a young woman with primary liver carcinoma and hepatitis B virus infection. CDR3 bases: TGCAGCGTTGAGATAAGCGCGGGGAATTCCTACAATGAGCAGTTCTTC. Protein sequence: CSVEISAGNSYNEQFF.